The rows below give T cell receptor beta chains drawn from one sample of a study of blood T cell repertoires in COVID-19. Clones were read by immunoSEQ multiplex PCR, and TCRdb kept only the in-frame ones, dropping some. The sample records tens of thousands of clones, approximately 80% being singletons. Sequencing was performed on peripheral blood. The source of these receptors is an older woman with acute or convalescent COVID-19. The CDR3 runs from the conserved cysteine through the conserved F or W. A D gene is named only where the DNA matches it firmly. Some rows mark clone size as missing; the rest say once, few, many or name a class of expanded clone.

clone_size: once; j_call: TRBJ2-7; d_call: TRBD1; v_call: TRBV4-1; cdr3_aa: CASSQDGGTGYYEQYF; cdr3_nt: TGCGCCAGCAGCCAAGACGGTGGGACAGGGTACTACGAGCAGTACTTC
clone_size: .; j_call: TRBJ2-3; d_call: TRBD1; v_call: TRBV15; cdr3_aa: CATSRGGRGNADTQYF; cdr3_nt: TGTGCCACCAGCAGAGGTGGCAGGGGGAACGCAGATACGCAGTATTTT
clone_size: .; j_call: TRBJ2-7; d_call: TRBD2; v_call: TRBV19; cdr3_aa: CASSIVLGTSGTYEQYF; cdr3_nt: TGTGCCAGTAGTATAGTCCTCGGGACTAGCGGTACCTACGAGCAGTACTTC
clone_size: .; j_call: TRBJ1-1; d_call: .; v_call: TRBV6-5; cdr3_aa: CASTTVRANTEAFF; cdr3_nt: TGTGCCAGCACGACAGTTAGGGCGAACACTGAAGCTTTCTTT
clone_size: .; j_call: TRBJ2-7; d_call: TRBD1; v_call: TRBV5-1; cdr3_aa: CASSAGQVGAYEQYF; cdr3_nt: TGCGCCAGCAGCGCGGGACAGGTGGGGGCCTACGAGCAGTACTTC
clone_size: few; j_call: TRBJ2-3; d_call: TRBD2; v_call: TRBV7-9; cdr3_aa: CASSPGTSGVTDTQYF; cdr3_nt: TGTGCCAGCAGCCCCGGGACTAGCGGGGTCACAGATACGCAGTATTTT
clone_size: .; j_call: TRBJ2-1; d_call: TRBD2; v_call: TRBV13; cdr3_aa: CASSLGLAGQFF; cdr3_nt: TGTGCCAGCAGCCTCGGACTAGCGGGACAGTTCTTC
clone_size: few; j_call: TRBJ1-1; d_call: .; v_call: TRBV11-2; cdr3_aa: CASSAGQQPAEAFF; cdr3_nt: TGTGCCAGCAGCGCTGGACAGCAACCGGCTGAAGCTTTCTTT
clone_size: .; j_call: TRBJ2-2; d_call: .; v_call: TRBV2; cdr3_aa: CASLGQRNTGELFF; cdr3_nt: TGTGCCAGCCTAGGACAGAGAAACACCGGGGAGCTGTTTTTT
clone_size: .; j_call: TRBJ2-5; d_call: TRBD2; v_call: TRBV29-1; cdr3_aa: CSVELRLAGEYQETQYF; cdr3_nt: TGCAGCGTTGAACTGCGACTAGCGGGAGAGTACCAAGAGACCCAGTACTTC
clone_size: .; j_call: TRBJ2-1; d_call: .; v_call: TRBV10-2; cdr3_aa: CASSVAGGSRNEQFF; cdr3_nt: TGCGCCAGCAGTGTAGCAGGGGGGAGTAGAAATGAGCAGTTCTTC
clone_size: .; j_call: TRBJ1-2; d_call: TRBD1; v_call: TRBV28; cdr3_aa: CASSSFAAPTSQGNGYTF; cdr3_nt: TGTGCCAGCAGCTCTTTTGCCGCTCCTACCTCACAGGGGAATGGCTACACCTTC
clone_size: .; j_call: TRBJ2-7; d_call: .; v_call: TRBV3-1/TRBV3-2; cdr3_aa: CASSHARRQAYEQYF; cdr3_nt: TGTGCCAGCAGCCATGCCCGGAGACAGGCTTACGAGCAGTACTTC
clone_size: .; j_call: TRBJ1-1; d_call: .; v_call: TRBV5-8; cdr3_aa: CASSHRALERYTEAFF; cdr3_nt: TGTGCCAGCAGCCACCGGGCCCTAGAGCGGTACACTGAAGCTTTCTTT
clone_size: .; j_call: TRBJ1-2; d_call: TRBD1; v_call: TRBV28; cdr3_aa: CATRTGKRGYTF; cdr3_nt: TGTGCCACCCGGACAGGGAAAAGGGGCTACACCTTC
clone_size: few; j_call: TRBJ2-7; d_call: .; v_call: TRBV2; cdr3_aa: CASRTDSYEQYF; cdr3_nt: TGTGCCAGCCGGACAGACTCCTACGAGCAGTACTTC
clone_size: .; j_call: TRBJ2-7; d_call: .; v_call: TRBV6-5; cdr3_aa: CASRTDFYEQYF; cdr3_nt: TGTGCCAGCAGGACAGATTTTTACGAGCAGTACTTC
clone_size: once; j_call: TRBJ1-1; d_call: .; v_call: TRBV4-2; cdr3_aa: CASSQFRNTEAFF; cdr3_nt: TGTGCCAGCAGCCAATTCAGGAACACTGAAGCTTTCTTT
clone_size: .; j_call: TRBJ1-1; d_call: .; v_call: TRBV19; cdr3_aa: CASSSQPAGNTEAFF; cdr3_nt: TGTGCCAGTAGCTCTCAACCGGCAGGGAACACTGAAGCTTTCTTT
clone_size: .; j_call: TRBJ1-5; d_call: .; v_call: TRBV7-3; cdr3_aa: CASSLREGSGGYSNQPQHF; cdr3_nt: TGTGCCAGCAGCTTAAGAGAGGGATCGGGGGGCTATAGCAATCAGCCCCAGCATTTT
clone_size: .; j_call: TRBJ2-3; d_call: .; v_call: TRBV15; cdr3_aa: CATSRDRPGGTDTQYF; cdr3_nt: TGTGCCACCAGCAGAGACCGACCGGGGGGCACAGATACGCAGTATTTT
clone_size: .; j_call: TRBJ2-1; d_call: .; v_call: TRBV20-1; cdr3_aa: CSASRLTGVPNEQFF; cdr3_nt: TGCAGTGCTAGTAGATTAACGGGAGTTCCTAATGAGCAGTTCTTC
clone_size: .; j_call: TRBJ1-5; d_call: .; v_call: TRBV29-1; cdr3_aa: CSVSGSNQPQHF; cdr3_nt: TGCAGCGTATCAGGGAGCAATCAGCCCCAGCATTTT
clone_size: .; j_call: TRBJ1-1; d_call: TRBD1; v_call: TRBV19; cdr3_aa: CASSIPDRVAFF; cdr3_nt: TGTGCCAGTAGTATTCCGGACAGGGTCGCTTTCTTT
clone_size: .; j_call: TRBJ1-6; d_call: .; v_call: TRBV27; cdr3_aa: CASSFRTVAYNSPLHF; cdr3_nt: TGTGCCAGCAGTTTCCGGACAGTAGCTTATAATTCACCCCTCCACTTT
clone_size: .; j_call: TRBJ2-7; d_call: .; v_call: TRBV5-1; cdr3_aa: CASSPPTLAPSYEQYF; cdr3_nt: TGCGCCAGCAGCCCCCCGACACTAGCCCCCTCCTACGAGCAGTACTTC
clone_size: .; j_call: TRBJ2-1; d_call: TRBD1; v_call: TRBV29-1; cdr3_aa: CSVGDRVYNEQFF; cdr3_nt: TGCAGCGTTGGGGACAGGGTTTACAATGAGCAGTTCTTC
clone_size: .; j_call: TRBJ2-5; d_call: TRBD1; v_call: TRBV7-9; cdr3_aa: CASSLPQGDPGEETQYF; cdr3_nt: TGTGCCAGCAGCTTACCCCAGGGGGACCCTGGCGAAGAGACCCAGTACTTC
clone_size: medium-sized; j_call: TRBJ2-7; d_call: TRBD1; v_call: TRBV13; cdr3_aa: CASSSGQGAYEQYF; cdr3_nt: TGTGCCAGCAGCTCTGGACAGGGGGCCTACGAGCAGTACTTC
clone_size: .; j_call: TRBJ1-5; d_call: TRBD1; v_call: TRBV6-1; cdr3_aa: CASSAIGTGGTQPQHF; cdr3_nt: TGTGCCAGCAGTGCGATAGGGACAGGGGGAACTCAGCCCCAGCATTTT
clone_size: once; j_call: TRBJ2-1; d_call: .; v_call: TRBV20-1; cdr3_aa: CSASKRYNEQLF; cdr3_nt: TGCAGTGCAAGTAAGCGGTACAATGAGCAGCTCTTC
clone_size: .; j_call: TRBJ1-1; d_call: .; v_call: TRBV6-6; cdr3_aa: CASSYSRQGDTEAFF; cdr3_nt: TGTGCCAGCAGTTACTCCCGGCAGGGCGACACTGAAGCTTTCTTT
clone_size: .; j_call: TRBJ2-5; d_call: .; v_call: TRBV9; cdr3_aa: CASSVMGRGSSQETQYF; cdr3_nt: TGTGCCAGCAGCGTAATGGGTCGGGGAAGTTCCCAGGAGACCCAGTACTTC
clone_size: .; j_call: TRBJ1-1; d_call: .; v_call: TRBV7-2; cdr3_aa: CASSLDRVTTEAFF; cdr3_nt: TGTGCCAGCAGCTTAGACAGGGTTACCACTGAAGCTTTCTTT
clone_size: .; j_call: TRBJ2-3; d_call: TRBD2; v_call: TRBV5-1; cdr3_aa: CASSLAGTSGGTSTDTQYF; cdr3_nt: TGCGCCAGCAGCTTGGCCGGGACTAGCGGGGGGACTAGCACAGATACGCAGTATTTT
clone_size: .; j_call: TRBJ2-5; d_call: TRBD2; v_call: TRBV5-6; cdr3_aa: CASSNLLAAFQETQYF; cdr3_nt: TGTGCCAGCAGCAACTTACTAGCGGCCTTCCAAGAGACCCAGTACTTC
clone_size: .; j_call: TRBJ2-1; d_call: .; v_call: TRBV30; cdr3_aa: CAWSVPGGMDEQFF; cdr3_nt: TGTGCCTGGAGTGTACCGGGCGGGATGGATGAGCAGTTCTTC
clone_size: .; j_call: TRBJ2-3; d_call: .; v_call: TRBV30; cdr3_aa: CAWSVRARDTQYF; cdr3_nt: TGTGCCTGGAGTGTAAGAGCGCGGGACACGCAGTATTTT
clone_size: .; j_call: TRBJ1-2; d_call: TRBD1; v_call: TRBV9; cdr3_aa: CASSLGTVPNYGYTF; cdr3_nt: TGTGCCAGCAGCTTAGGGACAGTCCCTAACTATGGCTACACCTTC
clone_size: .; j_call: TRBJ1-2; d_call: .; v_call: TRBV28; cdr3_aa: CASSLSGQYGYTF; cdr3_nt: TGTGCCAGCAGTTTATCAGGGCAATATGGCTACACCTTC
clone_size: .; j_call: TRBJ1-2; d_call: .; v_call: TRBV5-1; cdr3_aa: CASSPRLQGYGYTF; cdr3_nt: TGCGCCAGCAGCCCCCGGCTCCAGGGGTATGGCTACACCTTC
clone_size: .; j_call: TRBJ2-3; d_call: .; v_call: TRBV20-1; cdr3_aa: CSALSLDTQYF; cdr3_nt: TGCAGTGCACTTTCTTTAGATACGCAGTATTTT
clone_size: .; j_call: TRBJ1-2; d_call: .; v_call: TRBV6-5; cdr3_aa: CASTRGVDYGYTF; cdr3_nt: TGTGCCAGCACTCGGGGGGTAGACTATGGCTACACCTTC
clone_size: .; j_call: TRBJ2-2; d_call: TRBD1; v_call: TRBV3-1/TRBV3-2; cdr3_aa: CASSQVQGGGELFF; cdr3_nt: TGTGCCAGCAGCCAAGTACAGGGGGGCGGGGAGCTGTTTTTT
clone_size: few; j_call: TRBJ1-2; d_call: TRBD1; v_call: TRBV6-6; cdr3_aa: CASSLTGGYGYTF; cdr3_nt: TGTGCCAGCAGCCTTACAGGGGGCTATGGCTACACCTTC
clone_size: .; j_call: TRBJ2-2; d_call: TRBD2; v_call: TRBV15; cdr3_aa: CATSTPGGAGELFF; cdr3_nt: TGTGCCACCAGCACCCCCGGGGGGGCCGGGGAGCTGTTTTTT
clone_size: .; j_call: TRBJ2-5; d_call: .; v_call: TRBV3-1/TRBV3-2; cdr3_aa: CASSQAGETQYF; cdr3_nt: TGTGCCAGCAGCCAGGCAGGAGAGACCCAGTACTTC
clone_size: .; j_call: TRBJ1-1; d_call: TRBD1; v_call: TRBV5-1; cdr3_aa: CASSESGGFRNEAFF; cdr3_nt: TGCGCCAGCAGCGAATCAGGGGGATTTAGAAATGAAGCTTTCTTT
clone_size: .; j_call: TRBJ2-3; d_call: TRBD1; v_call: TRBV28; cdr3_aa: CASSLSGQGFGDTQYF; cdr3_nt: TGTGCCAGCAGTTTATCGGGACAGGGTTTCGGAGATACGCAGTATTTT
clone_size: .; j_call: TRBJ2-7; d_call: TRBD1; v_call: TRBV29-1; cdr3_aa: CSVAGTGGYEQYF; cdr3_nt: TGCAGCGTTGCTGGGACAGGGGGGTACGAGCAGTACTTC
clone_size: .; j_call: TRBJ2-4; d_call: TRBD2; v_call: TRBV15; cdr3_aa: CATSRLTGRIAKNIQYF; cdr3_nt: TGTGCCACCAGCAGACTAACCGGGAGGATAGCCAAAAACATTCAGTACTTC
clone_size: .; j_call: TRBJ1-1; d_call: TRBD1; v_call: TRBV2; cdr3_aa: CASKSQGADTEAFF; cdr3_nt: TGTGCCAGCAAGTCACAGGGGGCAGACACTGAAGCTTTCTTT
clone_size: .; j_call: TRBJ2-3; d_call: .; v_call: TRBV7-8; cdr3_aa: CASSSRTLATDTQYF; cdr3_nt: TGTGCCAGCAGCAGTAGGACTCTGGCGACAGATACGCAGTATTTT
clone_size: .; j_call: TRBJ2-5; d_call: .; v_call: TRBV4-1; cdr3_aa: CASSQDSQQGYETQYF; cdr3_nt: TGCGCCAGCAGCCAAGATAGTCAGCAGGGTTATGAGACCCAGTACTTC
clone_size: once; j_call: TRBJ2-2; d_call: .; v_call: TRBV7-9; cdr3_aa: CASSLGAGTGELFF; cdr3_nt: TGTGCCAGCAGCTTAGGGGCTGGCACCGGGGAGCTGTTTTTT
clone_size: .; j_call: TRBJ1-5; d_call: .; v_call: TRBV30; cdr3_aa: CACQVPNQPQHF; cdr3_nt: TGTGCCTGTCAGGTCCCTAATCAGCCCCAGCATTTT
clone_size: .; j_call: TRBJ2-7; d_call: .; v_call: TRBV29-1; cdr3_aa: CSVEQGGEQYF; cdr3_nt: TGCAGCGTTGAGCAGGGTGGGGAGCAGTACTTC
clone_size: .; j_call: TRBJ1-3; d_call: .; v_call: TRBV14; cdr3_aa: CASSLYSGNTIYF; cdr3_nt: TGTGCCAGCAGCCTATACTCTGGAAACACCATATATTTT
clone_size: once; j_call: TRBJ2-1; d_call: TRBD2; v_call: TRBV6-5; cdr3_aa: CASSFGGAYNEQFF; cdr3_nt: TGTGCCAGCAGTTTCGGGGGGGCCTACAATGAGCAGTTCTTC